This T cell receptor (beta chain) derives from a study of blood T cell repertoires in COVID-19. Whole-study context: Sites in the United States, Italy and Spain provided acute and convalescent COVID-19 samples.

Trimming stripped 3 bases from V and 2 bases from J, with 13 bases between. The germline gives CDR1 LNHNV, CDR2 YYDKDF (reference sequence). The CDR3 consists of 15 residues. Profiled with immunoSEQ multiplex PCR; TCRdb holds only in-frame clones, not every one. The data hold roughly 280,000 clones, with roughly 89% observed a single time. The origin of this receptor is a man aged 45-65 years with acute or convalescent COVID-19. The V and J genes are TRBV15 and TRBJ1-2; D is perhaps TRBD1 (6 bases). The sample consisted of peripheral blood. CDR3 in amino acids: CATSRARQANYGYTF. The CDR3, as DNA: TGTGCCACCAGCAGGGCGAGACAGGCGAACTATGGCTACACCTTC.